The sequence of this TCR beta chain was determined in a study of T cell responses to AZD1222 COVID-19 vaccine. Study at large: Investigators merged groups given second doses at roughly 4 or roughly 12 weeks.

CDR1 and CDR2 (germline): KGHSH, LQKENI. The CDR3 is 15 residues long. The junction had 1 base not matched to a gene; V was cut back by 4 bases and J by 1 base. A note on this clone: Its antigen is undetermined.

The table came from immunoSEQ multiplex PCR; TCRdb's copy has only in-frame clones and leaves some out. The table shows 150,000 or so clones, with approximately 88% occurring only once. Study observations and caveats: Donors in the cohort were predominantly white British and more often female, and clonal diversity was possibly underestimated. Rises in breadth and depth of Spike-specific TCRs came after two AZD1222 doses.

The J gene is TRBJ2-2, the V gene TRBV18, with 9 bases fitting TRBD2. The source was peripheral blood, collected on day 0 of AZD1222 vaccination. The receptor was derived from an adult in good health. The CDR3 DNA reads TGTGCCAGCTCACTAGCGGGGGTGAACACCGGGGAGCTGTTTTTT. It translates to CASSLAGVNTGELFF.